This TCR beta chain was captured in a study of cytomegalovirus exposure and HLA in healthy donors (TCRdb year 2017). In the study overall: According to an earlier analysis of 450 to 650 of the donors, some 180 million T cells yielded over 90 million unique TCR beta sequences and 276 Gb of sequence data. An early release covering roughly 640 HLA-typed donors comprised about 290 gigabases of sequencing data and around 80 million unique TCR sequences. Of the approximately 370 genotyped donors, 75% to 85% were placed in the genetic ancestry cluster associated with self-reported Caucasian donors. The study aimed to test whether cataloging public T cell receptors could reveal signatures of past pathogen exposure. The study profiled the T cell repertoires of 500 to 800 subjects by immunosequencing and related them to cytomegalovirus serostatus. A separate validation cohort of over a hundred different subjects was used in addition to the roughly 670-subject first cohort. The study combined high-throughput TCR immunosequencing, statistical association of individual TCRs with disease status, and machine learning to predict cytomegalovirus infection status. In a later analysis, previously published TCR beta repertoires from hundreds of donors were re-analyzed and high-resolution HLA genotyping was added so that TCR occurrence patterns could be studied. Rather than drawing on any new phenotypic data, the later analysis identified candidate immune exposures from TCR beta sequences and the way those sequences occurred across donors. To decide whether each TCR beta V gene segment behaved as functional or pseudogenic, an earlier analysis of some 570 of the donors relied on high-throughput TCR beta sequencing. Donor age, sex, ethnicity and CMV serostatus were compiled together with the repertoire data. In a later genetic analysis, genome-wide SNP genotypes for about 65% of the roughly 670 donors were used, and that subset was treated as a discovery cohort. All discovery cohort repertoires had been generated using a single sequencing platform. Class I and class II HLA loci were covered by the typing at four-digit resolution. The number of typed donors differed by locus: about 620-640 for A, B, C, DRB1 and DQB1; some 500 for DQA1; around 580 for DPA1; and 400 to 480 for DPB1. Several DR-DQ haplotypes were treated as single units for association and clustering because of strong linkage in the cohort. Among some 410 genotyped donors of the cohort, an average of around 240,000 unique TCR beta nucleotide sequences were sequenced per donor, around 20% of them non-productive. General findings and caveats noted by the study authors: According to a later analysis, parvovirus B19, influenza, CMV and Epstein-Barr virus appeared linked to several top co-occurrence clusters. A total of roughly 160 TCR beta chains were listed by the study as associated with cytomegalovirus. A later genetic analysis reported fewer N-insertions in productive TCRs among donors in an Asian-associated ancestry cluster than the roughly 720-donor mean. The classifier was reported to diagnose cytomegalovirus status with high specificity and sensitivity in both the original and validation cohorts. Correlated functional status among segregating V segments might be attributable to linkage disequilibrium, but an unknown experimental factor could not be ruled out. A cluster of highly shared sequence variants was judged likely to represent a technical artifact of the sequencing pipeline. The authors suggested that the approach could potentially be extended to other disease states and immunological phenotypes. Specific HLA alleles were associated with 15,000 to 20,000 TCR beta sequences at a false discovery rate of 0.05 in a later analysis. In a later analysis, TCR association rates were found to vary across HLA loci, with the most associated TCRs seen for DRB1 alleles and the fewest for HLA-C alleles. A few of the identified cytomegalovirus-associated TCR beta chains were confirmed in vitro to be specific for cytomegalovirus antigens. According to a later analysis, most CMV-associated TCR beta chains appeared to be HLA-restricted, and the HLA associations seemed to be driven largely by CMV exposure. Sequencing depth was assumed to be roughly uniform across donors in the presence/absence analyses, though that assumption may not hold. Only TCR beta chains were sequenced in this cohort, and the absence of alpha or paired-chain data limited detectable features. Because HLA typing was unavailable for some donors at each locus, only the typed subset was used in association tests. An association between a missense DCLRE1C variant and V-gene and J-gene trimming of TCR beta chains was found in a later genetic analysis and replicated in an independent cohort. Strong co-occurrence of HLA alleles, especially DR and DQ, made assigning TCR associations to individual alleles difficult. Broadly in line with IMGT annotations, most TCR beta V segments showed up in productive rearrangements about 87% or about 30% of the time in an earlier analysis of around 550 of the donors. Most TCR sequences were observed very rarely across donors, whereas some public TCRs were present in many individuals. A further reported finding was that TCR beta sequences accurately predicted the HLA-A and HLA-B alleles for most subjects in the first cohort. For the cohort, immune exposure information was limited to CMV serostatus. Over 15 rarely observed V segments, including chromosome 9 orphons, were excluded from the earlier analysis of some 590 of the donors because counts were too low. In a later analysis, HLA-associated TCR beta chains showed more clonal expansion and lower generation probabilities than non-associated chains that were equally common. Because the 87-base-pair reads could not distinguish some IMGT-functional V segments, including TRBV6-2 and TRBV6-3, those segments were excluded.

In total, around 600 healthy bone marrow donors made up the cohort. At the time of sampling, every cohort member was nominally healthy, though immune exposures that went unrecorded were likely present. The donor tested CMV seropositive and was one of the 289 seropositive cohort members. A peripheral blood sample was collected from each donor, and TCR beta sequencing was performed on peripheral blood mononuclear cells. The Qiagen DNeasy Blood Extraction Kit was used to extract genomic DNA from the blood cell samples. The receptor library was made with the immunoSEQ multiplex PCR assay. The multiplex PCR relied on a mix of 60 forward primers for TCR Vbeta segments and 13 reverse primers for TCR Jbeta segments. The CDR3 region of rearranged TCR beta genes was amplified from genomic DNA with a multiplex PCR assay. The amplified TCR beta libraries were sequenced on the Illumina HiSeq System as 87-base-pair reads. The authors processed their data as follows. In a later analysis, roughly 80 million unique TCR beta chains were counted across the 650 to 750 repertoires, and approximately 11 million of these chains were shared by at least two donors. To remove PCR and sequencing errors, raw reads were error-corrected and collapsed into unique sequences using a nearest-neighbor algorithm that merged closely related sequences. Alignment of CDR3 sequences to IMGT reference sequences was used to assign V, D and J gene segments. For a sequence to be retained, a match of at least six nucleotides to both a V gene segment and a J gene segment was required. A rearrangement was called productive if the CDR3 had no stop codons and remained in frame with V and J, and every other rearrangement was called non-productive. CDR3 was defined by IMGT convention, running from the second conserved V-encoded cysteine to the conserved J-encoded phenylalanine. In an earlier analysis of just under 600 of the donors, sequences lacking an unambiguous match to a single V gene segment were excluded. In an earlier analysis of 450 to 700 of the donors, V segments were called functional above 56.7% productive rearrangements and were called segregating when the between-donor standard deviation exceeded 5%. A statistical classification framework was built to diagnose cytomegalovirus status from the catalog of TCR beta chain sequences. A later analysis assigned V and J genes by comparing TCR nucleotide sequences with IMGT/GENE-DB human TR gene sequences. Using the TCRdist pipeline, a later analysis assigned CDR3 sequences along with most-parsimonious VDJ recombination scenarios. In a later analysis, each TCR beta chain was defined by its CDR3 amino acid sequence together with its V-gene family, and reads without a unique V-gene family were excluded. In a later analysis, around 600 highly shared, low-generation-probability nucleotide sequences were removed to address suspected cross-contamination and a sequencing artifact. A later analysis calculated a clonal expansion index for each public chain from normalized within-repertoire ranks of inferred template counts. In a later analysis, generation probabilities were computed using a VDJ recombination model fitted to out-of-frame rearrangements, and the results were checked against IGoR. In a later analysis, hypergeometric tests were used to score TCR-TCR, TCR-HLA and TCR-CMV co-occurrence, with a repertoire-size bias correction applied to TCR pairs. A later analysis estimated false discovery rates by permuting HLA or CMV assignments 20 times. In a later analysis, co-occurring TCRs were grouped with DBSCAN, and TCRdist sequence similarity was added when clustering was performed within HLA-allele-positive subsets. Co-occurrence clustering excluded repertoires with fewer than 30,000 or more than 120,000 public chains, plus five with anomalous nucleotide sharing. TCRdb stores this immuneACCESS table with in-frame sequences only. Part of the clones is absent; in the studies checked, under half of the shortfall reflects unresolved V genes, and no reason is known for the rest. V, J and clone size were drawn from that table, and D and trimming were deduced from the DNA. This sample holds roughly 300,000 clones; about nine tenths were observed only once. The ten largest clones represent 3.5% to 4.5% of the sample.

This clone was seen once. Its binding antigen is unknown. Per-base qualities were not stored, and no clone one base away is much larger. CDR1 and CDR2, per the germline V gene, are MDHEN and SYDVKM. Relative to germline, V is missing 7 bases and J is missing 3 bases, with 7 bases of the junction outside any gene match. Inclusive of the bounding cysteine and phenylalanine, the CDR3 is 14 residues long. Just the 42-base CDR3 DNA is kept, in frame starting at base 1. This sequence uses TRBV28 and TRBJ1-1, with TRBD1 matching 8 junction bases. The sample consisted of PBMCs. The TCR originated in a man in his forties in good health and CMV-seropositive. In nucleotide form, the sequence is TGTGCCAGCATTCAGACAGGGGAGTACACTGAAGCTTTCTTT. This yields the protein CASIQTGEYTEAFF.